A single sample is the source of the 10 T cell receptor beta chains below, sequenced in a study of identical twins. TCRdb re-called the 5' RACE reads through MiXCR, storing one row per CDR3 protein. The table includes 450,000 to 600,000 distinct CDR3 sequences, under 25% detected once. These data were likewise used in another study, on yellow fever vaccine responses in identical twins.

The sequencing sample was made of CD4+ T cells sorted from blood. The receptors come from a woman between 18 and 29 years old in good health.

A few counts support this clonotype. DNA for the CDR3: TGTGCCAGCAGTACCACTGCGGTTTCCTACAATGAGCAGTTCTTC. Residues: CASSTTAVSYNEQFF. The J gene is TRBJ2-1, the V gene TRBV12-3 or TRBV12-4; D call uncertain. The V gene lost 5 bases and the J gene lost 1 base, with 12 bases spanning the gap. The CDR3 sequence is 15 residues long.

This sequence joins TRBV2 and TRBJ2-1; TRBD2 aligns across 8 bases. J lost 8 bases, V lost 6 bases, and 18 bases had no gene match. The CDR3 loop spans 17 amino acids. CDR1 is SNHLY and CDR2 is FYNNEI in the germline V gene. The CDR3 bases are TGTGCCAGCAGCCGACCCGGCGGGAGGCCCCCGATGGATGAGCAGTTCTTC. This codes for CASSRPGGRPPMDEQFF.

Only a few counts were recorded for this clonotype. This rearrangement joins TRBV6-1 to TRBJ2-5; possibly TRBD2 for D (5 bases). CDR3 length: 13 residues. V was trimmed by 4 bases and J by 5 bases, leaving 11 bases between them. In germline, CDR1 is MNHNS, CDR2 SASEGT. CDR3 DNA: TGTGCCAGCAGTGGGGCTAGCTATGAGACCCAGTACTTC. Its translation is CASSGASYETQYF.

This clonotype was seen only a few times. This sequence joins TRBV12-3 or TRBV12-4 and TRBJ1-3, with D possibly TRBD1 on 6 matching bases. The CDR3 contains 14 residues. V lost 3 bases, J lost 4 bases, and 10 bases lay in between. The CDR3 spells CASSLQTGGNTIYF. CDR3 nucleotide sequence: TGTGCCAGCAGTTTGCAGACAGGAGGAAACACCATATATTTT.

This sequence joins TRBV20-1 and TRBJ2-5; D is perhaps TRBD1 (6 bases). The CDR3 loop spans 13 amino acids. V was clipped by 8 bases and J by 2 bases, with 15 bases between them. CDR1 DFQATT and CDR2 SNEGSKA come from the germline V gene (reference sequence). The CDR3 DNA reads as TGCAGTTGGAAGAAGGGACAACAAGAGACCCAGTACTTC. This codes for CSWKKGQQETQYF.

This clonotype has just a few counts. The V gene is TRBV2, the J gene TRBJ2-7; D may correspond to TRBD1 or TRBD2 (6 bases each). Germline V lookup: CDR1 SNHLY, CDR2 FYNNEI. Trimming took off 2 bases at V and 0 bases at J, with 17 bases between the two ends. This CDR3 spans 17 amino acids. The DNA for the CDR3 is TGTGCCAGCAGTGAAATGCCCGGGGGCCGCAGCTCCTACGAGCAGTACGTC. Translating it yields CASSEMPGGRSSYEQYV.

Here the CDR3 DNA reads TGCGCCAGCAAGGAGGGGGGAGGCCTCTCCTACAATGAGCAGTTCTTC. As protein: CASKEGGGLSYNEQFF. The chain links TRBV5-1 to TRBJ2-1; D possibly uses TRBD1 or TRBD2 (6 bases each). Germline CDR1 is SGHRS and CDR2 is YFSETQ. Trimming left V 6 bases short and J 0 bases short, with 16 bases between. The CDR3 sequence is 16 residues long.

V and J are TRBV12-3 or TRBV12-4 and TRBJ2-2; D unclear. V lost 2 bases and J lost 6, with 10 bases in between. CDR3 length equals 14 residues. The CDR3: CASSLMGNAGELFF. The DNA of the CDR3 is TGTGCCAGCAGTTTAATGGGGAATGCCGGGGAGCTGTTTTTT.

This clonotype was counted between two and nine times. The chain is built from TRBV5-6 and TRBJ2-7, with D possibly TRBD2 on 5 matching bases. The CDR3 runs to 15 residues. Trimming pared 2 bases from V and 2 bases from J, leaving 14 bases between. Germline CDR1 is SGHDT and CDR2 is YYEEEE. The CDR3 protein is CASSFGGLETYEQYF. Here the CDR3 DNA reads TGTGCCAGCAGCTTCGGCGGACTTGAGACCTACGAGCAGTACTTC.

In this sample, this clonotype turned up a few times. DNA for the CDR3: TGTGCCAGCAAAGGGAGCGACAACTATGGCTACACCTTC. It yields the protein CASKGSDNYGYTF. This chain links TRBV11-2 with TRBJ1-2, with unresolved D. Germline CDR1 reads SGHAT; CDR2 reads FQNNGV. CDR3 size: 13 residues. Trimming stripped 7 bases from V and 2 bases from J, with 11 bases between.